This T cell receptor beta chain was retrieved from a study of CD8 T cells in ankylosing spondylitis. Trimming cost V 0 bases and J 0 bases; bases outside gene matches: 8. The germline CDR1 and CDR2 sequences are DFQATT and SNEGSKA (reference sequence). The CDR3 length is 16 residues. General observations from the study: A motif in TCR beta, a set of 8 or 9 highly homologous variants, appeared characteristic of ankylosing spondylitis blood. Prior work had noted some motif variants in reactive arthritis blood and synovial fluid. Disease-linked clones were reportedly significantly enriched in matched ankylosing spondylitis synovial fluid.

Notes on this clonotype: The antigen is unknown.

Making the TCR beta libraries involved quantitative 5'-RACE with molecular barcodes. TCRdb re-derived calls from the 5' RACE reads in MiXCR, one entry per CDR3 protein. The data contain a few hundred thousand distinct CDR3 sequences, 15% to 20% of them singletons. Sequenced material: blood, either unsorted or a sorted T cell fraction (not recorded which). The J gene is TRBJ2-7, the V gene TRBV20-1; 7 bases line up with TRBD2. This clonotype was obtained from a male donor with ankylosing spondylitis or in good health (not recorded which). CDR3 region: CSARDPRTRSSYEQYF. In DNA form, the CDR3 reads TGCAGTGCTAGAGATCCGAGGACTAGAAGCTCCTACGAGCAGTACTTC.